The 30 T cell receptor beta chains given below trace back to one sample, sequenced in a study of blood T cell repertoires in COVID-19. TCRdb's table, derived via immunoSEQ multiplex PCR, lists solely in-frame clones and lacks some. The sample contains about 170,000 clones, around nine tenths of which appear only once. The sequencing sample was made of peripheral blood. Every receptor here comes from a man between 18 and 29 years old with active or convalescent COVID-19.

This chain links TRBV5-1 with TRBJ1-1; the match to TRBD1 covers 7 bases. The V segment lost 4 bases and the J segment 1 base; nucleotides outside the gene matches: 10. Germline loops: CDR1 SGHRS, CDR2 YFSETQ. The CDR3 is 16 amino acids. The CDR3 bases are TGCGCCAGCAGCCCCCCGACAGGGTCGGCGAACACTGAAGCTTTCTTT. It translates to CASSPPTGSANTEAFF.

This rearrangement joins TRBV19 to TRBJ1-2; TRBD1 aligns across 10 bases. This CDR3 is 13 amino acids long. Trimming took 10 bases from V and 2 from J; bases not matched to a gene: 4. CDR1 and CDR2 (germline): LNHDA, SQIVND (reference sequence). The CDR3 here is CAIGTGVNYGYTF. The CDR3 DNA reads as TGTGCCATTGGGACAGGGGTAAACTATGGCTACACCTTC.

V and J are TRBV11-2 and TRBJ2-2; 10 nucleotides agree with TRBD2. Germline values: CDR1 SGHAT, CDR2 FQNNGV. The J segment lost 2 bases and the V segment lost 5 bases, leaving 8 bases of the junction unmatched. This CDR3 contains 17 residues. This chain's CDR3 is CASSRASGGPNTGELFF. The CDR3 coding sequence is TGTGCCAGCAGCCGCGCTAGCGGGGGCCCTAACACCGGGGAGCTGTTTTTT.

A few counts support this clone. CDR3 nucleotide sequence: TGTGCCAGCAGCCTGGGACAGTACTATGGCTACACCTTC. Translated: CASSLGQYYGYTF. The rearrangement uses TRBV14 and TRBJ1-2; 7 positions match TRBD1. V gave up 4 bases and J gave up 3 bases; unmatched junction bases: 2. Germline V gene data show CDR1 as SGHDN and CDR2 as FVKESK. The CDR3 length is 13 residues.

This chain links TRBV28 with TRBJ1-1; tentative D call: TRBD1 (5 bases). The CDR3 length is 12 residues. Trimming cost V 2 bases and J 11 bases, with 12 bases left between them. Germline CDR1 and CDR2: MDHEN and SYDVKM. CDR3 in DNA: TGTGCCAGCAGTTTACCCCTTGGGGCGGCTTTCTTT. Translation: CASSLPLGAAFF.

The chain links TRBV24-1 to TRBJ1-5; perhaps TRBD1 as D (6 bases). The CDR3 covers 14 residues. Between the trimmed V and J ends, which lost 4 bases and 3 bases, there was a span of 9 bases. The V gene's germline CDR1 is KGHDR and CDR2 SFDVKD. CDR3 residues: CATSEGQINQPQHF. CDR3 bases: TGTGCCACCAGTGAAGGACAGATCAATCAGCCCCAGCATTTT.

In DNA, the CDR3 is TGTGCCAGCAGCGTAGGGGCAGACAATGAGCAGTTCTTC. Translated: CASSVGADNEQFF. The V and J genes are TRBV9 and TRBJ2-1, with D unclear. The germline V and J ends were trimmed by 0 bases and 5 bases, with 6 bases remaining between them. From germline, CDR1 is SGDLS and CDR2 YYNGEE. The CDR3 is 13 residues long.

The J gene is TRBJ1-3, the V gene TRBV7-8; 7 bases align to TRBD1. The ends lost 5 bases at V and 0 bases at J; junction bases unmatched: 13. The CDR3 is 18 residues long. Germline V gene lookup returns CDR1 SGHVS and CDR2 FQNEAQ. CDR3 in amino acids: CASSLVHQGELSGNTIYF. The CDR3, as DNA: TGTGCCAGCAGCCTTGTGCATCAGGGGGAACTCTCTGGAAACACCATATATTTT.

This clone came up a few times. The CDR3 nucleotides are TGCGCCAGCAGCCAAGATTCGGCGGGGGACTATGGCTACACCTTC. As protein: CASSQDSAGDYGYTF. The V call is TRBV4-1, the J call TRBJ1-2, with D maybe TRBD1 (5 bases). From germline, CDR1 is MGHRA and CDR2 YSYEKL. V lost 0 bases, J lost 3 bases, and 11 bases lay in between. The CDR3 totals 15 residues.

The chain uses TRBV5-4 and TRBJ1-1, with 7 bases fitting TRBD1. Germline values: CDR1 SGHNT, CDR2 YYREEE (reference sequence). CDR3 length: 15 amino acids. Germline trimming cut 4 bases from V and 1 base from J; bases unmatched to any gene: 7. As DNA, the CDR3 is TGTGCCAGCAGCCCGCCGGGACAGCGGAACACTGAAGCTTTCTTT. Residues: CASSPPGQRNTEAFF.

This clone was observed a few times. The chain couples TRBV14 to TRBJ1-2; TRBD1 might be the D (5 bases). The germline CDR1 and CDR2 sequences are SGHDN and FVKESK. The V end was cut by 3 bases, the J end by 4 bases, with 12 bases between. This CDR3 contains 14 residues. The CDR3 DNA follows: TGTGCCAGCAGCCATCGTGGGGCGAGCTATGGCTACACCTTC. Translation gives CASSHRGASYGYTF.

This clone was picked up a small number of times. This rearrangement joins TRBV18 to TRBJ1-1; TRBD1 aligns across 10 bases. CDR3 size: 15 residues. Trimming cost V 3 bases and J 5 bases; bases outside gene matches: 6. The germline CDR1 and CDR2 sequences are KGHSH and LQKENI. The chain's CDR3 is CASSPGGQGWTEAFF. The DNA for the CDR3 is TGTGCCAGCTCACCGGGGGGACAGGGGTGGACTGAAGCTTTCTTT.

The gene calls are TRBV10-3 and TRBJ2-7; no firm D call. CDR3 length: 15 amino acids. Germline lookup yields CDR1 ENHRY and CDR2 SYGVKD. V gave up 9 bases and J gave up 3 bases, with 21 bases separating them. Here the CDR3 reads CAMSAGISALYEQYF. CDR3 coding DNA: TGTGCCATGAGCGCCGGAATCTCAGCTCTCTACGAGCAGTACTTC.

The chain has TRBV14 and TRBJ2-2; 9 nucleotides align to TRBD2. The CDR3 has 19 residues. V gave up 0 bases and J gave up 1 base; unmatched junction bases: 9. The V gene's germline CDR1 is SGHDN and CDR2 FVKESK. The CDR3: CASSQETAGGIWNTGELFF. The DNA for the CDR3 is TGTGCCAGCAGCCAAGAGACAGCGGGAGGAATCTGGAACACCGGGGAGCTGTTTTTT. Full variable domain (rest looked up from reference TRBV14 and TRBJ2-2): EAGVTQFPSHSVIEKGQTVTLRCDPISGHDNLYWYRRVMGKEIKFLLHFVKESKQDESGMPNNRFLAERTGGTYSTLKVQPAELEDSGVYFCASSQETAGGIWNTGELFFGEGSRLTVL.

This chain links TRBV4-1 with TRBJ1-1; D is ambiguous. Between the trimmed V and J ends, which lost 9 bases and 1 base, there was a span of 12 bases. Germline CDR1 reads MGHRA; CDR2 reads YSYEKL. CDR3 length equals 13 residues. The DNA for the CDR3 is TGCGCCAGTAGTCGGGAGCCGAACACTGAAGCTTTCTTT. Translated, it gives CASSREPNTEAFF.

This chain joins TRBV15 and TRBJ2-6, with D possibly matching TRBD2 (6 bases). The V gene's germline CDR1 is LNHNV and CDR2 YYDKDF (reference sequence). This CDR3 region has 16 residues. V lost 0 bases and J 0 bases, leaving 6 bases between the germline ends. CDR3 protein: CATSREGGSGANVLTF. DNA for the CDR3: TGTGCCACCAGCAGAGAGGGGGGCTCTGGGGCCAACGTCCTGACTTTC.

The rearrangement uses TRBV6-2 or TRBV6-3 and TRBJ1-2, with D unresolved. Germline loops: CDR1 MNHEY, CDR2 SVGEGT. The CDR3 consists of 13 residues. Trimming took 5 bases from V and 8 from J, leaving 15 bases between them. The CDR3 DNA follows: TGTGCCAGCAGTACGCAGGATTTGAGAGGCTACACCTTC. It codes for CASSTQDLRGYTF.

CDR3 nucleotides: TGTGCCAGCAGCTTGGGGATTGGGGCCAATGAGCAGTTCTTC. Protein: CASSLGIGANEQFF. The chain couples TRBV5-6 to TRBJ2-1, with a tentative D call TRBD1 (5 bases). The V end was cut by 0 bases, the J end by 6 bases, with 10 bases between. The CDR3 sequence is 14 residues long. Germline lookup yields CDR1 SGHDT and CDR2 YYEEEE.

The chain recombines TRBV5-1 with TRBJ2-3, with D possibly TRBD2 on 6 matching bases. Trimming removed 4 bases at V and 1 base at J, with 13 bases between. CDR3 length: 15 residues. Germline V gives CDR1 SGHRS, CDR2 YFSETQ. CDR3 DNA: TGCGCCAGCAGCCCCGGGGGTGTGCGCACAGATACGCAGTATTTT. Translated, it gives CASSPGGVRTDTQYF.

The chain has TRBV28 and TRBJ1-5; tentatively, D is TRBD1 (5 bases). The CDR3 consists of 14 residues. V dropped 5 bases and J dropped 9 bases, with 17 bases sitting between them. Germline CDR1 is MDHEN and CDR2 is SYDVKM. CDR3 amino acids: CASSKSGGGGPQHF. In DNA, the CDR3 is TGTGCCAGCAGTAAGAGCGGGGGTGGGGGGCCCCAGCATTTT.

V gene TRBV7-9 combines with J gene TRBJ1-5; a possible D gene is TRBD1 (6 bases). Germline V gene data show CDR1 as SEHNR and CDR2 as FQNEAQ (reference sequence). V shed 1 base and J shed 5 bases, with 12 bases lying between them. This CDR3 spans 15 amino acids. CDR3 bases: TGTGCCAGCAGCTTAGTAGGGGGTAAGGATCAGCCCCAGCATTTT. This gives the protein CASSLVGGKDQPQHF.

This chain links TRBV7-2 with TRBJ1-2; 8 nucleotides match TRBD1. CDR1 is SGHTA, CDR2 FQGNSA, per germline. Unmatched junction bases numbered 6, after V lost 5 bases and J lost 4 bases. This CDR3 contains 14 residues. The CDR3 sequence is CASSKQGGSYGYTF. The CDR3 coding sequence is TGTGCCAGCAGCAAACAGGGGGGAAGCTATGGCTACACCTTC.

This sequence joins TRBV4-1 and TRBJ2-1, with a possible D match to TRBD2 (6 bases). The CDR3 has 16 residues. The germline V and J ends were trimmed by 4 bases and 2 bases, with 15 bases remaining between them. CDR1 MGHRA and CDR2 YSYEKL come from the germline V gene. CDR3 in DNA: TGCGCCAGCAGCCCAACGGGCGGGATGCCCTACAATGAGCAGTTCTTC. This codes for CASSPTGGMPYNEQFF.

The chain is built from TRBV28 and TRBJ1-5; 10 positions match TRBD1. The CDR3 totals 16 residues. Germline loops: CDR1 MDHEN, CDR2 SYDVKM. Trimming cost V 6 bases and J 2 bases; bases outside gene matches: 7. CDR3: CASRGGQGPGNQPQHF. In nucleotides, the CDR3 is TGTGCCAGCAGGGGGGGACAGGGGCCAGGCAATCAGCCCCAGCATTTT.

This clone was counted once. CDR3 DNA sequence: TGTGCCAGCAGCCCCGGGACAGGTTCGTTCTATGGCTACACCTTC. Protein sequence: CASSPGTGSFYGYTF. This chain links TRBV28 with TRBJ1-2; 8 nucleotides align to TRBD1. The ends lost 6 bases at V and 4 bases at J; junction bases unmatched: 10. CDR3 length equals 15 residues. The germline V gene encodes CDR1 MDHEN and CDR2 SYDVKM.

The chain links TRBV6-1 to TRBJ2-1, with TRBD2 identical over 8 bases. Germline V lookup: CDR1 MNHNS, CDR2 SASEGT. Trimming cost V 2 bases and J 4 bases; bases outside gene matches: 4. This CDR3 has 15 residues. CDR3: CASSERLAGYNEQFF. The CDR3 nucleotides read TGTGCCAGCAGTGAACGGCTAGCGGGTTACAATGAGCAGTTCTTC.

The gene calls are TRBV4-3 and TRBJ2-3; TRBD2 matches at 9 bases. Losses at the gene ends were 4 bases for V and 0 bases for J; bases not matched to a gene: 5. Germline lookup yields CDR1 LGHNA and CDR2 YSLEER. CDR3 length equals 16 residues. CDR3 sequence: CASSLQTSGSTDTQYF. The CDR3 nucleotides read TGCGCCAGCAGCCTCCAGACTAGCGGAAGCACAGATACGCAGTATTTT.

The genes are TRBV30 and TRBJ2-7; 8 positions match TRBD2. Germline trimming cut 4 bases from V and 5 bases from J; bases unmatched to any gene: 7. CDR1 is GTSNPN, CDR2 SVGIG, per germline (reference sequence). This CDR3 has 13 amino acids. The CDR3 region is CAWILAGRDEQYF. The CDR3 nucleotides are TGTGCCTGGATTCTAGCGGGCCGGGACGAGCAGTACTTC.

V is TRBV19 and J is TRBJ2-3, with 12 bases aligning to TRBD2. The CDR3 extends over 14 amino acids. CDR1 and CDR2 (germline): LNHDA, SQIVND (reference sequence). With 11 bases clipped from V and 1 base from J, the junction kept 4 bases outside the gene matches. The CDR3 loop is CACRTSGGTDTQYF. CDR3 nucleotides: TGTGCCTGCCGGACTAGCGGGGGCACAGATACGCAGTATTTT.

CDR3 coding DNA: TGTGCCAGCAGCCAAGAACACGGGACTAGCGGGAGCTACGAGCAGTACTTC. This gives the protein CASSQEHGTSGSYEQYF. The chain links TRBV4-2 to TRBJ2-7, with 14 bases aligning to TRBD2. The length of the CDR3 is 17 residues. After removal of 0 bases from V and 3 bases from J, the junction contained 4 bases not matched to a gene. The germline V gene encodes CDR1 LGHNA and CDR2 YNFKEQ.